This TCR beta chain was sequenced in a study of radiation and T cells in renal cell carcinoma. The sample holds a few counts of this clone. The antigen is unknown. The germline CDR1 and CDR2 sequences are MNHNS and SASEGT. The CDR3 runs 15 residues. V trimming: 3 bases; J trimming: 1 base; junction bases outside the gene matches: 4. Study results and caveats: Tumor samples were small regions of approximately 1 g.

Treatment in this sample: treatment-naive control, cytoreductive nephrectomy. Using immunoSEQ multiplex PCR, the repertoire was profiled, and TCRdb retains in-frame clones only, with some absent. The sample lists more than 15,000 clones; about three fifths were seen once. The clonotype was recovered from a man in his fifties or sixties with renal cell carcinoma. This chain connects TRBV6-1 to TRBJ2-7; 9 bases align to TRBD1. The sequencing used tumor tissue, collected from a patient whose treatment was nephrectomy without radiotherapy. In DNA form, the CDR3 reads TGTGCCAGCAGTGATGGGACAGGGAGGTCCTACGAGCAGTACTTC. It translates to CASSDGTGRSYEQYF.